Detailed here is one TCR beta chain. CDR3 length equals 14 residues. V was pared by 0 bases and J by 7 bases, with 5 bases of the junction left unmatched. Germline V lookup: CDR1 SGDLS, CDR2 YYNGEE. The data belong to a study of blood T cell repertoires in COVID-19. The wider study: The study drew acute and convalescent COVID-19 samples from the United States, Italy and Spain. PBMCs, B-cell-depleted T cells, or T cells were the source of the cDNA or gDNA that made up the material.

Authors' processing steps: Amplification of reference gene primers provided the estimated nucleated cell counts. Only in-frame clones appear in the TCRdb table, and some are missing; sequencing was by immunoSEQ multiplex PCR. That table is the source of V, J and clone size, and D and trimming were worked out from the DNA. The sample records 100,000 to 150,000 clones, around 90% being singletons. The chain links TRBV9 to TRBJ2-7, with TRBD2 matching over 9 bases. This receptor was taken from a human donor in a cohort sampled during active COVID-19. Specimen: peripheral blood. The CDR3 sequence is CASSVALAGQEQYF. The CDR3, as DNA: TGTGCCAGCAGCGTAGCACTAGCGGGTCAAGAGCAGTACTTC.